The 21 T cell receptor beta chains in this list originate from one sample, sequenced in a study of T-cell reconstitution after alpha-beta-depleted transplantation in children. Unique molecular identifiers were incorporated when the TCRbeta library was constructed. Using its own MiXCR run on the PCR reads, TCRdb lists one record per CDR3 protein. The sample records 300,000 to 400,000 distinct CDR3 sequences, approximately 23% being singletons. Sequenced here: PBMCs, mostly from graft donor cells, sampled 180 days after TCRalphabeta/CD19-depleted stem cell transplant. The receptor set was obtained from a male patient aged 10 to 17 who had a stem cell transplant for acute lymphoblastic leukemia, so the T cells may come from the graft donor.

The V gene is TRBV5-1, the J gene TRBJ1-4; no definite D call. The CDR3 consists of 13 residues. V was shortened by 0 bases and J by 8 bases, with 8 bases between the two germline ends. Germline lookup yields CDR1 SGHRS and CDR2 YFSETQ. The CDR3 loop is CASSLGAPEKLFF. Here the CDR3 DNA reads TGCGCCAGCAGCTTGGGGGCCCCCGAAAAACTGTTTTTT.

The V gene is TRBV4-1, the J gene TRBJ2-3; D not certain. CDR1 and CDR2 from the germline V gene are MGHRA and YSYEKL. V lost 0 bases and J lost 2, with 15 bases in between. The CDR3 has 17 amino acids. This CDR3 reads CASSQDPRARLTDTQYF. CDR3 DNA sequence: TGCGCCAGCAGCCAAGATCCTCGGGCCAGACTCACAGATACGCAGTATTTT.

There are a few counts of this clonotype. The chain joins TRBV7-2 to TRBJ2-1; 8 bases map to TRBD2. This CDR3 spans 16 amino acids. Germline assignment: CDR1 SGHTA and CDR2 FQGNSA. V was pared by 0 bases and J by 2 bases, with 3 bases of the junction left unmatched. This CDR3 reads CASSLAPSGPYNEQFF. The CDR3 nucleotides read TGTGCCAGCAGCTTAGCCCCTAGCGGGCCCTACAATGAGCAGTTCTTC.

This clonotype was counted a few times. This CDR3 reads CASSYMPGGEDTQYF. CDR3 nucleotide sequence: TGTGCCAGCAGTTACATGCCGGGAGGGGAAGATACGCAGTATTTT. The gene calls are TRBV6-5 and TRBJ2-3; 8 bases fit TRBD2. J gave up 5 bases and V 2 bases, and 6 bases lay outside the gene matches. CDR1 is MNHEY and CDR2 is SVGAGI in the germline V gene. The CDR3 extends over 15 amino acids.

The chain combines TRBV5-1 with TRBJ1-1, with a weak D call TRBD1 (5 bases). The CDR3 spans 15 residues. Per germline, CDR1 SGHRS and CDR2 YFSETQ. V was clipped by 4 bases and J by 1 base, with 14 bases between them. The CDR3 coding sequence is TGCGCCAGCAGCCTTATAACCACAGGGAACACTGAAGCTTTCTTT. This codes for CASSLITTGNTEAFF.

The V call is TRBV5-1, the J call TRBJ2-2; maybe TRBD1 (5 bases). The germline V gene has CDR1 SGHRS and CDR2 YFSETQ. The V and J ends lost 4 bases and 4 bases respectively, with 17 bases between them. This CDR3 spans 16 amino acids. The CDR3: CASSLKPDKITGELFF. DNA for the CDR3: TGCGCCAGCAGCCTAAAGCCGGACAAAATCACCGGGGAGCTGTTTTTT.

This clonotype was seen a few times. V is TRBV7-2 and J is TRBJ1-2; 11 bases line up with TRBD1. V lost 2 bases, J lost 6 bases, and 5 bases stayed unmatched. The length of the CDR3 is 15 residues. In germline, CDR1 is SGHTA, CDR2 FQGNSA. The CDR3 loop reads CASSLYRTGGHGYTF. The CDR3, as DNA: TGTGCCAGCAGCTTATACCGGACAGGGGGCCATGGCTACACCTTC.

The CDR3 loop is CSARAGGMNTEAFF. In DNA, the CDR3 is TGCAGTGCTAGGGCAGGGGGAATGAACACTGAAGCTTTCTTT. The J gene is TRBJ1-1, the V gene TRBV20-1; 7 bases align to TRBD1. The germline gives CDR1 DFQATT, CDR2 SNEGSKA (reference sequence). J lost 0 bases, V lost 3 bases, and 4 bases had no gene match. The CDR3 length is 14 residues.

The rearrangement uses TRBV10-3 and TRBJ2-7; TRBD2 agrees at 7 bases. The CDR3 consists of 15 residues. Trimming removed 0 bases from V and 4 bases from J; junction bases left unmatched: 6. Germline lookup yields CDR1 ENHRY and CDR2 SYGVKD. The CDR3 nucleotides are TGTGCCATCAGTGAGTCGACGGGGGGTTTGTACGAGCAGTACTTC. Its protein is CAISESTGGLYEQYF.

This chain uses TRBV7-3 with TRBJ2-7, with D possibly TRBD2 on 5 matching bases. The CDR3 is 16 residues long. Germline lookup yields CDR1 SGHTA and CDR2 FQGTGA. The V end was cut by 5 bases, the J end by 2 bases, with 19 bases between. CDR3 in amino acids: CASSLDISAGAYEQYF. As DNA, the CDR3 is TGTGCCAGCAGCCTCGACATATCGGCGGGCGCCTACGAGCAGTACTTC.

The chain is built from TRBV20-1 and TRBJ1-1; 7 bases agree with TRBD1. The CDR3 is 17 amino acids. CDR1 and CDR2 (germline): DFQATT, SNEGSKA (reference sequence). The V gene end was trimmed by 1 base and the J gene end by 0 bases; junction bases not matched to a gene: 11. The DNA of the CDR3 is TGCAGTGCTAGAGTTTTGGGCGGTAGGGGGCTGAACACTGAAGCTTTCTTT. Translating gives CSARVLGGRGLNTEAFF.

This clonotype was picked up a small number of times. The V gene is TRBV6-4, the J gene TRBJ2-3, with 7 bases that match TRBD2. The V gene end was trimmed by 2 bases and the J gene end by 4 bases; junction bases not matched to a gene: 6. There are 15 residues in the CDR3. Per the germline V gene, CDR1 is MRHNA and CDR2 is SNTAGT. The CDR3 here is CASSDGAGAADTQYF. In DNA form, the CDR3 reads TGTGCCAGCAGTGACGGGGCGGGAGCTGCAGATACGCAGTATTTT.

The genes are TRBV12-3 or TRBV12-4 and TRBJ2-5; 7 nucleotides agree with TRBD1. This CDR3 is built from 15 residues. The V gene end was trimmed by 5 bases and the J gene end by 0 bases; junction bases not matched to a gene: 6. CDR3 sequence: CASSPRQGYQETQYF. The CDR3 bases are TGTGCCAGCAGTCCCCGACAGGGCTACCAAGAGACCCAGTACTTC.

Only a few counts were recorded for this clonotype. The DNA of the CDR3 is TGTGCCACAGGGACTAGCGGATACTACGAGCAGTACTTC. Amino acid sequence: CATGTSGYYEQYF. The chain uses TRBV6-2 or TRBV6-3 and TRBJ2-7; 11 nucleotides line up with TRBD2. Trimming cost V 10 bases and J 3 bases; bases outside gene matches: 5. Germline CDR1 reads MNHEY; CDR2 reads SVGEGT. The CDR3 covers 13 residues.

The chain employs TRBV6-2 or TRBV6-3 and TRBJ1-5; D is ambiguous. V lost 3 bases and J 14 bases, leaving 14 bases between the germline ends. The CDR3 loop spans 12 amino acids. In germline, CDR1 is MNHEY, CDR2 SVGEGT. The CDR3 spells CASSYADRVEHF. The DNA for the CDR3 is TGTGCCAGCAGTTATGCTGACCGGGTCGAGCATTTT.

This clonotype was seen more than once but under ten times. This chain joins TRBV2 and TRBJ1-4; D call uncertain. Germline CDR1 reads SNHLY; CDR2 reads FYNNEI. V lost 6 bases, J lost 4 bases, and 15 bases lay in between. The CDR3 sequence is 15 residues long. CDR3 sequence reads: CASSRETVVNEKLFF. CDR3 nucleotide sequence: TGTGCCAGCAGCCGAGAGACGGTAGTTAATGAAAAACTGTTTTTT.

This chain joins TRBV12-3 or TRBV12-4 and TRBJ2-1; D may be TRBD2 (5 bases). This CDR3 has 14 residues. V lost 0 bases, J lost 8 bases, and 11 bases lay in between. The CDR3 loop is CASSLAGDMHEQFF. Written as DNA, the CDR3 is TGTGCCAGCAGTTTAGCGGGAGATATGCATGAGCAGTTCTTC.

V and J are TRBV4-1 and TRBJ2-3; D perhaps matches TRBD2 (6 bases). V lost 1 base to trimming and J lost 2 bases, with 13 bases between them. The CDR3 extends over 16 amino acids. CDR1 MGHRA and CDR2 YSYEKL come from the germline V gene. The CDR3 nucleotides are TGCGCCAGCAGCCAAGCTCCGGGACTTAACACAGATACGCAGTATTTT. Its translation: CASSQAPGLNTDTQYF.

The V call is TRBV7-9, the J call TRBJ2-4; D is possibly TRBD1 (6 bases). In germline, CDR1 is SEHNR, CDR2 FQNEAQ (reference sequence). The ends were cut back, 1 base at V and 4 bases at J, with 11 bases in the middle. The CDR3 is 15 amino acids. The CDR3 sequence: CASSLEARGKNIQYF. CDR3 DNA sequence: TGTGCCAGCAGCTTAGAAGCCAGGGGTAAAAACATTCAGTACTTC.

Details on this clonotype: Since a much larger clone is just one base distant, this may be a read error. The V call is TRBV5-1, the J call TRBJ2-7, with D maybe TRBD2 (6 bases). Germline values: CDR1 SGHRS, CDR2 YFSETQ. The CDR3 spans 15 residues. Trimming shortened V by 3 bases and J by 3 bases, and 16 bases separated the two germline ends. CDR3 residues: CASSWGLDGDYEQYF. As DNA, the CDR3 is TGCGCCAGCAGCTGGGGACTGGACGGGGACTACGAGCAGTACTTC.

The genes are TRBV12-5 and TRBJ2-1, with 9 bases aligning to TRBD2. This CDR3 spans 16 amino acids. Trimming at V came to 0 bases and at J to 8 bases, leaving 8 bases not matched to a gene. Germline loops: CDR1 LGHNT, CDR2 FRNRAP. CDR3 sequence: CASGLVIRGRVDEQFF. The CDR3 nucleotides read TGTGCTAGTGGTTTGGTAATCCGCGGGAGGGTCGATGAGCAGTTCTTC. Looking up the rest from reference TRBV12-5 and TRBJ2-1 gives the full variable domain: DARVTQTPRHKVTEMGQEVTMRCQPILGHNTVFWYRQTMMQGLELLAYFRNRAPLDDSGMPKDRFSAEMPDATLATLKIQPSEPRDSAVYFCASGLVIRGRVDEQFFGPGTRLTVL.